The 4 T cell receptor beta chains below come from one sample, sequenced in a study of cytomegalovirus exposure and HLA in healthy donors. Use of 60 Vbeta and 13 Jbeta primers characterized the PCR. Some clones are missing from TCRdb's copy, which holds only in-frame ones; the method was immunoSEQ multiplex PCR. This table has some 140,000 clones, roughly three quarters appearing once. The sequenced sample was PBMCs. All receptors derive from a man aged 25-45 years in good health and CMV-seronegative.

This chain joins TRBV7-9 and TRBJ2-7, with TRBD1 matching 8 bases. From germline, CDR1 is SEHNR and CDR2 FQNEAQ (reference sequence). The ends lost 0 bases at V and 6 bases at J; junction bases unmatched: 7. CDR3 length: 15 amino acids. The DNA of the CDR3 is TGTGCCAGCAGCTTAGCGTTTACAGGGGGGTCCGAGCAGTACTTC. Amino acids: CASSLAFTGGSEQYF.

CDR3 nucleotide sequence: TGTGCCAGCTCAGCGGGACAGGGGGCGTACACTGAAGCTTTCTTT. Translating gives CASSAGQGAYTEAFF. The chain joins TRBV18 to TRBJ1-1; 12 nucleotides align to TRBD1. J gave up 3 bases and V 5 bases, and 4 bases lay outside the gene matches. In germline, CDR1 is KGHSH, CDR2 LQKENI. The CDR3 contains 15 residues.

Here the CDR3 DNA reads TGTGCCAGGACCGGGTGGCCCTACAATGAGCAGTTCTTC. Residues: CARTGWPYNEQFF. V is TRBV19 and J is TRBJ2-1, with D unresolved. This CDR3 region has 13 residues. CDR1 LNHDA and CDR2 SQIVND come from the germline V gene (reference sequence). V was pared by 9 bases and J by 2 bases, with 11 bases between. The full variable domain, rest sourced from reference TRBV19 and TRBJ2-1, is DGGITQSPKYLFRKEGQNVTLSCEQNLNHDAMYWYRQDPGQGLRLIYYSQIVNDFQKGDIAEGYSVSREKKESFPLTVTSAQKNPTAFYLCARTGWPYNEQFFGPGTRLTVL.

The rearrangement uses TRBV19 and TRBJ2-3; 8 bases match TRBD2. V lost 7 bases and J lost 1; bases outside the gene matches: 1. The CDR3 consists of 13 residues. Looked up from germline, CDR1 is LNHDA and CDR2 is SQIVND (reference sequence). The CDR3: CASKTSGTDTQYF. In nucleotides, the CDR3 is TGTGCCAGTAAGACTAGCGGCACAGATACGCAGTATTTT. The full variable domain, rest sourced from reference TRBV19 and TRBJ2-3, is DGGITQSPKYLFRKEGQNVTLSCEQNLNHDAMYWYRQDPGQGLRLIYYSQIVNDFQKGDIAEGYSVSREKKESFPLTVTSAQKNPTAFYLCASKTSGTDTQYFGPGTRLTVL.